This TCR beta chain comes out of a study of blood T cell repertoires in COVID-19. Sequenced by immunoSEQ multiplex PCR; TCRdb stores in-frame clones only, minus some. The repertoire holds some 70,000 clones, more than 75% seen once, with approximately 17% in the top ten. Germline V gene lookup returns CDR1 SGHRS and CDR2 YFSETQ. V was pared by 5 bases and J by 0 bases, with 17 bases between. This CDR3 region has 16 residues. This rearrangement joins TRBV5-1 to TRBJ2-5; a possible D gene is TRBD1 (6 bases). Sequenced sample: peripheral blood. This clonotype originated in a man aged 40-55 years with COVID-19, enrolled during active disease. CDR3 sequence (DNA): TGCGCCAGCAGTCACCAGAGGGGGACAAACCAAGAGACCCAGTACTTC. The encoded protein is CASSHQRGTNQETQYF.